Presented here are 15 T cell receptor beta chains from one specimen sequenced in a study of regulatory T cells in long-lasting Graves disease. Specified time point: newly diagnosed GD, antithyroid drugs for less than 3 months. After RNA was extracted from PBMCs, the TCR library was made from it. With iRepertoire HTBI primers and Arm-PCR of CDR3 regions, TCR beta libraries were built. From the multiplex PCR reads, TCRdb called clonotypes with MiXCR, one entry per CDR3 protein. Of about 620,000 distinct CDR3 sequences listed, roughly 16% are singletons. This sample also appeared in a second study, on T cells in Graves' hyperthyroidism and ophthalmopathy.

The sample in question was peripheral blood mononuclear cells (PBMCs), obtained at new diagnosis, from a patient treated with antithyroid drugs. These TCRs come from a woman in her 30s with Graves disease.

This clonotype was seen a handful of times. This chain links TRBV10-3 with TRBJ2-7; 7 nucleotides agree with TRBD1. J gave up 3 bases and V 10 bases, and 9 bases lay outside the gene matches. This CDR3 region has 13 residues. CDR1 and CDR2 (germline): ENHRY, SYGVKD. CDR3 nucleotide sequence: TGTGCCACCGAAGGGGGCGGCCACTACGAGCAGTACTTC. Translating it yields CATEGGGHYEQYF.

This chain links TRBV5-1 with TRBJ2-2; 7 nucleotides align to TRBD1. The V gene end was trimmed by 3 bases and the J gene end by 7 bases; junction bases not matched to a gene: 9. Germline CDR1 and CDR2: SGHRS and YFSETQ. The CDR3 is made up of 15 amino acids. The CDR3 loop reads CASSWGTDQVGELFF. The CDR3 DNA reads TGCGCCAGCAGCTGGGGGACAGACCAGGTCGGGGAGCTGTTTTTT.

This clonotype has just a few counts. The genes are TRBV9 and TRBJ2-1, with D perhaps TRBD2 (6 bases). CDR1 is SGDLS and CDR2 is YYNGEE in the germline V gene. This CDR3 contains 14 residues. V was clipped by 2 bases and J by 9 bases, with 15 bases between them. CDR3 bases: TGTGCCAGCAGCGTGACGACTAGAGCGGGTGAGCAGTTCTTC. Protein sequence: CASSVTTRAGEQFF.

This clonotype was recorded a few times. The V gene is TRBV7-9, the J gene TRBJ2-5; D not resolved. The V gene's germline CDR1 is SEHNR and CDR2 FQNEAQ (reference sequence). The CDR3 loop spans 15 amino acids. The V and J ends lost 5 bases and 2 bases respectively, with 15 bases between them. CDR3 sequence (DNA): TGTGCCAGCAGCCCGACCATGGGGTTACAAGAGACCCAGTACTTC. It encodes CASSPTMGLQETQYF.

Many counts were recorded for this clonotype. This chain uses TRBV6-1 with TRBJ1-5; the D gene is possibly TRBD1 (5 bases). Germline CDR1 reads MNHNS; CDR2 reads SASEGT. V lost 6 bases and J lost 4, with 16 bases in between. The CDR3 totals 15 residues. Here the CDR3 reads CASSRAGRANQPQHF. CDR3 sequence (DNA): TGTGCCAGCAGCCGAGCGGGCAGGGCAAATCAGCCCCAGCATTTT.

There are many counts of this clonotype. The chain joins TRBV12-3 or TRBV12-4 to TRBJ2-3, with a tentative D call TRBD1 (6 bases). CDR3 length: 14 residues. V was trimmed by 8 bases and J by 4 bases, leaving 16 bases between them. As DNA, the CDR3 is TGTGCCAGCCGCCCGCTACAGGGACCAGATACGCAGTATTTT. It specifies CASRPLQGPDTQYF.

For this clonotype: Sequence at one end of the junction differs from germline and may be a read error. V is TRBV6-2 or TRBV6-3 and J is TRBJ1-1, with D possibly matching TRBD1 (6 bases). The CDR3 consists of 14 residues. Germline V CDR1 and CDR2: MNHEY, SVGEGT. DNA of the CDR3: TGTGCCAGCAATTACAGGGTATCGAACACTGAAGCTTTCTTT. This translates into CASNYRVSNTEAFF.

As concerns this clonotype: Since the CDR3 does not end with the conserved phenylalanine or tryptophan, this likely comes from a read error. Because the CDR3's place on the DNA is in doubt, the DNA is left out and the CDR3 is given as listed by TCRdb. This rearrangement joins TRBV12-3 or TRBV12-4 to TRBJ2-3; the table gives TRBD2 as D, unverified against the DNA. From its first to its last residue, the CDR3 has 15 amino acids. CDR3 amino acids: CASSPESGLAGGTIV.

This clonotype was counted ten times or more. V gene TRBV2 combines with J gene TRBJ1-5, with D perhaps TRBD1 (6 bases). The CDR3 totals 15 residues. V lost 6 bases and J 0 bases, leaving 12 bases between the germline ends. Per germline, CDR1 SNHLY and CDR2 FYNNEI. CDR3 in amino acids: CASRDSPYSNQPQHF. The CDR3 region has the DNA TGTGCCAGCAGGGACAGTCCATATAGCAATCAGCCCCAGCATTTT.

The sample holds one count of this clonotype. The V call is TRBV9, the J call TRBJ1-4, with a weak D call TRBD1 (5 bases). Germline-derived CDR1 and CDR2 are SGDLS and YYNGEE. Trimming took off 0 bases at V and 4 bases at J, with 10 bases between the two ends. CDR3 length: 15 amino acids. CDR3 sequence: CASSVERGLNEKLFF. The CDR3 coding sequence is TGTGCCAGCAGCGTAGAGAGGGGCCTTAATGAAAAACTGTTTTTT.

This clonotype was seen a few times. The CDR3 DNA follows: TGTGCCAGCAGCTTAGCGTCCTCCGCTTTCTTT. Its translation is CASSLASSAFF. J is TRBJ1-1 and V is TRBV7-9, with unresolved D. The CDR3 runs to 11 residues. V gave up 0 bases and J gave up 11 bases, with 7 bases separating them. Germline V gene lookup returns CDR1 SEHNR and CDR2 FQNEAQ (reference sequence).

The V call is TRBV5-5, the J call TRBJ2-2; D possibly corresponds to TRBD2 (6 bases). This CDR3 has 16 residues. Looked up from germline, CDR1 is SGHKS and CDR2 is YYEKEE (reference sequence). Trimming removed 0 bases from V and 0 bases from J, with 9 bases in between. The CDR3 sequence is CASSLVSGANTGELFF. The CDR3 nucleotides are TGTGCCAGCAGCTTGGTCTCGGGAGCGAACACCGGGGAGCTGTTTTTT. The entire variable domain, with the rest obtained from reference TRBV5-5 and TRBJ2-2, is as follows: DAGVTQSPTHLIKTRGQQVTLRCSPISGHKSVSWYQQVLGQGPQFIFQYYEKEERGRGNFPDRFSARQFPNYSSELNVNALLLGDSALYLCASSLVSGANTGELFFGEGSRLTVL.

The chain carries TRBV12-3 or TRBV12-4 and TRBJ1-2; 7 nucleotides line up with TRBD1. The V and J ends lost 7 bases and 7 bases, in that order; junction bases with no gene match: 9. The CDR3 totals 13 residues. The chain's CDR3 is CASTRQGMGGYTF. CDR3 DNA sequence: TGTGCCAGCACCAGACAGGGTATGGGTGGCTACACCTTC.

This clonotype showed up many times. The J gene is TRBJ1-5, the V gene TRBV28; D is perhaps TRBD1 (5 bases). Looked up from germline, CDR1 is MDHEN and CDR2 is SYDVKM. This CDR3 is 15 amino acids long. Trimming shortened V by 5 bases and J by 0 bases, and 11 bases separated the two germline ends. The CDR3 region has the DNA TGTGCCAGCAGTCCCCACGGGGGTAGCAATCAGCCCCAGCATTTT. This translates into CASSPHGGSNQPQHF.

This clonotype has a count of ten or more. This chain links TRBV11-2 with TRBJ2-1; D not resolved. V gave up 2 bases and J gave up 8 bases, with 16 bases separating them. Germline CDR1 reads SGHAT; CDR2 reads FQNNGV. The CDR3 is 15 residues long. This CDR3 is CASSLSDGIGYEQFF. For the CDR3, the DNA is TGTGCCAGCAGCTTATCTGATGGGATCGGGTATGAGCAGTTCTTC.